This T cell receptor (beta chain) was found in a study of T-cell reconstitution after alpha-beta-depleted transplantation in children (dated by TCRdb to 2016 to 2017). Context from the whole study: Using TCR repertoire profiling, the study followed T-cell immune reconstitution in a quantitative way in children after TCRalphabeta/CD19-depleted allogeneic hematopoietic cell transplantation.

What the work shows at the level of the full study, not this receptor alone: Apparently early alphabetaT-cell count recovery about two months after transplant reportedly relied on only several hundred rapidly expanded clones derived from non-depleted graft cells. The high TCRbeta diversity at day 60 in some patients was ascribed to recipient T cells and intrathymic progenitors that had survived conditioning. Over subsequent months, a decline in hyperexpanded clone frequencies was noted, and after one year, T-cell counts and TCRbeta diversity were mostly ascribed to newly produced T cells.

The intended sense of this specimen's treatment or condition label: allogeneic hematopoietic cell transplantation with graft depleted of TCRalphabeta T cells and CD19 B cells. The children who served as transplant recipients had been given grafts of TCRalphabeta/CD19-depleted allogeneic hematopoietic cells. The germline V gene (reference sequence) provides CDR1 LNHDA and CDR2 SQIVND. The CDR3 has 16 amino acids, counting the end cysteine and phenylalanine. The CDR3 DNA has 48 bases and is translated from base 1. V was cut back by 3 bases and J by 0 bases, leaving a gap of 9 bases between them. Libraries were prepared through PCR. The sequencer listed for this sample is Illumina HiSeq 2500. TCR libraries were prepared with molecular barcoding, using unique molecular identifiers to normalize TCRbeta repertoire quantification. TCRdb cleaned the public reads at Q25 with fastp, built clones with MiXCR and kept in-frame beta chains. Rows are unified per CDR3 protein, each entry keeping the most common DNA and genes. The sample has over 450,000 distinct CDR3 sequences on record, roughly a tenth of them singletons. Of the sample, just over 2% is held by the ten largest clones.

This clonotype was counted at least ten times. The specificity of this receptor is unknown. The record has no base qualities; no much larger clone is one base away. Material: PBMCs, obtained before TCRalphabeta/CD19-depleted stem cell transplant. This clonotype was obtained from a child aged 2 to 9 with inherited bone marrow failure, due to receive a stem cell transplant. The chain is made from TRBV19 and TRBJ2-6; the D gene remains uncertain. The nucleotide sequence is TGTGCCAGTAGTATCGGTCCCCGCTCTGGGGCCAACGTCCTGACTTTC. This gives the protein CASSIGPRSGANVLTF.